This TCR beta chain derives from a study of T cells in Graves' hyperthyroidism and ophthalmopathy. Study-level background: Peripheral blood collection took place at initial diagnosis, before any treatment. Overall study findings and caveats: Prediction of ophthalmopathy progression came a median roughly 6.7 months pre-onset. From stable hyperthyroidism, ophthalmopathy was separated by a 13 V-J model.

RNA transcripts were the template for amplifying TCR beta CDR3 regions. With the HTBI primer set, the TCR CDR3 went through a first round of RT-PCR. TCRdb analysed the multiplex PCR reads with MiXCR anew, one entry per CDR3 protein. The table shows hundreds of thousands of distinct CDR3 sequences, with 14% occurring only once. This clonotype has a handful of counts. What it binds is not known. This receptor was taken from a woman in her forties with Graves' hyperthyroidism. The specimen sequenced was blood.

The CDR3 region has the DNA TGCAGTGCCCCCCCAGGACAGGGGGCCCTATACGAGCAGTACTTC. Translating gives CSAPPGQGALYEQYF. The rearrangement joins TRBV20-1 to TRBJ2-7; 11 nucleotides align to TRBD1. Trimming removed 6 bases from V and 4 bases from J; junction bases left unmatched: 11. The germline CDR1 and CDR2 sequences are DFQATT and SNEGSKA (reference sequence). CDR3 length: 15 amino acids.